One sample yielded the 7 T cell receptor beta chains listed below, sequenced in a study of CD8 T cells in Susac syndrome. Random hexamers were used to reverse transcribe roughly 0.5 to 1 ug of RNA. TCRdb reanalysed the immunoSEQ multiplex PCR reads using MiXCR and keeps one entry per CDR3 protein. The top ten clones hold approximately 0.13% of a sample with 200,000 to 250,000 distinct CDR3 sequences, around 90% of them seen once. The specimen sequenced was CD8+ T cells from PBMCs. The origin of the receptors is a human donor with multiple sclerosis.

The chain carries TRBV29-1 and TRBJ2-2, with no clear D. The germline V and J ends were trimmed by 4 bases and 1 base, with 7 bases remaining between them. The CDR3 is made up of 13 amino acids. Germline V gene sequence: CDR1 SQVTM, CDR2 ANQGSEA. The CDR3 DNA sequence: TGCAGCGTTGTACGGAAGAACACCGGGGAGCTGTTTTTT. It codes for CSVVRKNTGELFF.

This clonotype has just one count. V usage is TRBV7-3 and J usage is TRBJ2-5; TRBD2 aligns across 10 bases. The CDR3 has 15 residues. The V gene end was trimmed by 4 bases and the J gene end by 1 base; junction bases not matched to a gene: 3. Per germline, CDR1 SGHTA and CDR2 FQGTGA. The CDR3 spells CASSSSGGPQETQYF. CDR3 nucleotide sequence: TGTGCCAGCAGCTCTAGCGGGGGACCCCAAGAGACCCAGTACTTC.

This chain joins TRBV27 and TRBJ2-1, with 9 bases matching TRBD2. The CDR3 loop spans 15 amino acids. Germline trimming cut 6 bases from V and 6 bases from J; bases unmatched to any gene: 9. The germline CDR1 and CDR2 sequences are MNHEY and SMNVEV (reference sequence). CDR3 DNA: TGTGCCAGCAGCTTGGATGCGGGAGGGGGCAATGAGCAGTTCTTC. Translating gives CASSLDAGGGNEQFF.

The V call is TRBV27, the J call TRBJ2-7, with no clear D. The CDR3 totals 14 residues. The germline CDR1 and CDR2 sequences are MNHEY and SMNVEV (reference sequence). The V end lost 6 bases, the J end lost 1 base, and 13 bases lay between the germline ends. CDR3 region: CASSPQEYSYEQYF. CDR3 DNA: TGTGCCAGCAGCCCCCAGGAGTATTCCTACGAGCAGTACTTC.

The genes are TRBV29-1 and TRBJ2-3, with TRBD2 matching over 10 bases. The germline V gene encodes CDR1 SQVTM and CDR2 ANQGSEA. J lost 1 base, V lost 4 bases, and 2 bases had no gene match. This CDR3 region has 14 residues. CDR3 DNA: TGCAGCGTTGTAGGACTAGCGGGCACAGATACGCAGTATTTT. It specifies CSVVGLAGTDTQYF.

The gene calls are TRBV7-9 and TRBJ2-5; D is perhaps TRBD2 (6 bases). The ends were cut back, 1 base at V and 5 bases at J, with 11 bases in the middle. The CDR3 loop spans 14 amino acids. CDR1 is SEHNR and CDR2 is FQNEAQ in the germline V gene (reference sequence). The CDR3 DNA is TGTGCCAGCAGCTTAGAGCTAGCGTTGGAGACCCAGTACTTC. This gives the protein CASSLELALETQYF.

The J gene is TRBJ2-7, the V gene TRBV7-8, with D maybe TRBD2 (6 bases). The CDR3 has 18 residues. V was shortened by 6 bases and J by 3 bases, with 27 bases between the two germline ends. Germline V lookup: CDR1 SGHVS, CDR2 FQNEAQ. CDR3 in amino acids: CASRPAQRAFGLSYEQYF. DNA for the CDR3: TGTGCCAGCAGACCGGCCCAGCGGGCCTTCGGACTCAGCTACGAGCAGTACTTC.